This passage covers 29 T cell receptor beta chains from one sample sequenced in a study of cytomegalovirus exposure and HLA in healthy donors. Sequencing used immunoSEQ multiplex PCR; TCRdb keeps in-frame clones, though not all of them. The repertoire includes under 250,000 clones, more than 75% of them detected once, and 2% to 2.5% sits in the top ten. The sample was PBMCs. All receptors come from a woman aged 18-35 years in good health and CMV-seropositive.

This clone is a singleton in its sample. The V call is TRBV18, the J call TRBJ2-1; D perhaps matches TRBD2 (7 bases). Germline V gene data show CDR1 as KGHSH and CDR2 as LQKENI. With 0 bases removed from V and 7 bases from J, the gap between germline ends came to 13 bases. The CDR3 is 15 amino acids. The CDR3 DNA sequence: TGTGCCAGCTCACCACCGTCAGGGAGGGGGAATGAGCAGTTCTTC. Translating it yields CASSPPSGRGNEQFF.

The chain is built from TRBV2 and TRBJ2-7, with TRBD2 matching 7 bases. Germline CDR1 reads SNHLY; CDR2 reads FYNNEI. With 6 bases clipped from V and 7 bases from J, the junction kept 6 bases outside the gene matches. The CDR3 sequence is 12 residues long. The CDR3 loop is CASREPGGEQYF. The CDR3 DNA reads TGTGCCAGCAGAGAGCCGGGGGGTGAGCAGTACTTC.

Details on this clone: At one of its ends the junction is not consistent with the germline gene, which may arise from a read error. The CDR3 reads CASRKDGTSGRLLF. The CDR3 bases are TGTGCCAGTAGAAAAGATGGGACTAGCGGGAGGTTGCTCTTC. The V and J genes are TRBV19 and TRBJ2-1; 15 bases line up with TRBD2. Germline values: CDR1 LNHDA, CDR2 SQIVND (reference sequence). The CDR3 length is 14 residues.

The chain uses TRBV28 and TRBJ2-1; TRBD2 is a possible D gene (6 bases). The CDR3 contains 15 residues. V was clipped by 2 bases and J by 4 bases, with 12 bases between them. Germline CDR1 is MDHEN and CDR2 is SYDVKM. CDR3 in amino acids: CASSLAGSIYNEQFF. Here the CDR3 DNA reads TGTGCCAGCAGTTTAGCGGGATCGATATACAATGAGCAGTTCTTC.

This chain connects TRBV2 to TRBJ1-5; 8 bases match TRBD1. Germline assignment: CDR1 SNHLY and CDR2 FYNNEI. This CDR3 comprises 15 residues. V was pared by 8 bases and J by 6 bases, with 12 bases of the junction left unmatched. The CDR3 DNA sequence: TGTGCCAGCTCGGAAGGACAGGGAAAGAGTCAGCCCCAGCATTTT. This gives the protein CASSEGQGKSQPQHF.

The genes are TRBV10-2 and TRBJ2-1; the match to TRBD2 covers 8 bases. The CDR3 is 15 residues long. Per the germline V gene, CDR1 is WSHSY and CDR2 is SAAADI. The V gene end was trimmed by 3 bases and the J gene end by 3 bases; junction bases not matched to a gene: 4. The DNA for the CDR3 is TGCGCCAGCAGTGACCCGGGACTAGACTACAATGAGCAGTTCTTC. Residues: CASSDPGLDYNEQFF.

This chain links TRBV6-5 with TRBJ2-1, with 7 bases fitting TRBD2. V lost 7 bases, J lost 3 bases, and 9 bases stayed unmatched. This CDR3 has 15 amino acids. From germline, CDR1 is MNHEY and CDR2 SVGAGI. The CDR3 DNA reads as TGTGCCAGCACCCGAGGCGGGAGAGGCTACAATGAGCAGTTCTTC. It yields the protein CASTRGGRGYNEQFF.

This rearrangement joins TRBV5-1 to TRBJ2-1; 10 bases agree with TRBD2. V dropped 1 base and J dropped 6; count of bases not matched to a gene: 4. The germline gives CDR1 SGHRS, CDR2 YFSETQ. The CDR3 has 15 residues. CDR3 residues: CASSLSLAGVNEQFF. CDR3 nucleotides: TGCGCCAGCAGCTTGAGCCTAGCGGGAGTCAATGAGCAGTTCTTC.

With regard to this clone: The sample holds other DNA sequences that translate to the same CDR3. The chain has TRBV27 and TRBJ1-1; D unclear. Germline lookup yields CDR1 MNHEY and CDR2 SMNVEV (reference sequence). V lost 6 bases, J lost 1 base, and 12 bases lay in between. This CDR3 comprises 14 residues. CDR3 sequence: CASSLLTGNTEAFF. CDR3 DNA sequence: TGTGCCAGCAGCTTACTAACGGGGAACACTGAAGCTTTCTTT.

As DNA, the CDR3 is TGTGCCAGCAGTATCGTAGCCGGGGGCAATCAGCCCCAGCATTTT. Translation: CASSIVAGGNQPQHF. The rearrangement uses TRBV28 and TRBJ1-5, with no clear D. The CDR3 spans 15 residues. V was shortened by 5 bases and J by 2 bases, with 13 bases between the two germline ends. Germline CDR1 reads MDHEN; CDR2 reads SYDVKM.

The chain combines TRBV7-9 with TRBJ1-4, with a tentative D call TRBD1 (5 bases). This CDR3 is 18 amino acids long. With 3 bases removed from V and 0 bases from J, the gap between germline ends came to 17 bases. The V gene's germline CDR1 is SEHNR and CDR2 FQNEAQ (reference sequence). For the CDR3, the DNA is TGTGCCAGCAGCTTGATTGACAGAAGGGCTGCAACTAATGAAAAACTGTTTTTT. It yields the protein CASSLIDRRAATNEKLFF.

The CDR3 bases are TGTGCCAGCAGCGCCCATACAGGGAATGAGCAGTTCTTC. Amino acid sequence: CASSAHTGNEQFF. The chain couples TRBV9 to TRBJ2-1, with D perhaps TRBD1 (6 bases). Per the germline V gene, CDR1 is SGDLS and CDR2 is YYNGEE. Trimming cost V 3 bases and J 7 bases, with 11 bases left between them. CDR3 length: 13 amino acids.

This chain connects TRBV23-1 to TRBJ2-7; 10 positions agree with TRBD1. TRBV23-1 is placed among ORFs of uncertain function. CDR3 length: 15 residues. The trim removed 1 base at V and 5 bases at J, leaving 5 bases unmatched. CDR3 in amino acids: CASSQLDRGRNEQYF. CDR3 coding DNA: TGCGCCAGCAGTCAATTAGACAGGGGGCGAAACGAGCAGTACTTC.

As regards this clone: It is unclear where the CDR3 begins or ends on the DNA, so no DNA is shown, and the CDR3 is as TCRdb lists it. V usage is TRBV4-2 and J usage is TRBJ2-3; the table calls TRBD2, which could not be checked here. The CDR3 is 16 residues long, counting both termini. Germline loops: CDR1 LGHNA, CDR2 YNFKEQ. CDR3 in amino acids: CASSFKRDFGPDTQYF.

The chain uses TRBV9 and TRBJ2-1, with unresolved D. This CDR3 is built from 15 residues. V lost 0 bases, J lost 0 bases, and 7 bases lay in between. Germline V CDR1 and CDR2: SGDLS, YYNGEE. This CDR3 reads CASSVEISSYNEQFF. CDR3 DNA: TGTGCCAGCAGCGTAGAAATCAGCTCCTACAATGAGCAGTTCTTC.

The rearrangement links TRBV18 to TRBJ2-7, with D possibly being TRBD2 (6 bases). Trimming left V 3 bases short and J 5 bases short, with 17 bases between. The CDR3 is 15 residues long. CDR1 and CDR2 (germline): KGHSH, LQKENI. This CDR3 is CASSPTAGTGDEQYF. CDR3 nucleotides: TGTGCCAGCTCACCGACCGCGGGGACTGGGGACGAGCAGTACTTC.

This clone appeared once. The chain joins TRBV5-6 to TRBJ2-1, with D tentatively TRBD2 (6 bases). CDR1 is SGHDT, CDR2 YYEEEE, per germline. V dropped 1 base and J dropped 2 bases, with 10 bases sitting between them. The CDR3 spans 15 residues. The DNA for the CDR3 is TGTGCCAGCAGCTTGTTTAGCGGCACCTACAATGAGCAGTTCTTC. Translated: CASSLFSGTYNEQFF.

The J gene is TRBJ2-1, the V gene TRBV7-9, with no clear D. This CDR3 has 14 amino acids. V dropped 10 bases and J dropped 0 bases, with 13 bases sitting between them. CDR1 is SEHNR, CDR2 FQNEAQ, per germline (reference sequence). The CDR3 loop reads CAIPSSSSYNEQFF. The CDR3 nucleotides are TGTGCCATTCCAAGTTCGAGCTCCTACAATGAGCAGTTCTTC.

The V gene is TRBV6-1, the J gene TRBJ1-1; D unclear. This CDR3 region has 15 residues. Trimming removed 3 bases from V and 2 bases from J, with 13 bases in between. Germline CDR1 is MNHNS and CDR2 is SASEGT. This CDR3 is CASSDWAQSNTEAFF. The DNA for the CDR3 is TGTGCCAGCAGTGATTGGGCCCAGAGCAACACTGAAGCTTTCTTT.

The chain has TRBV4-1 and TRBJ1-5; 9 nucleotides agree with TRBD1. Trimming took 4 bases from V and 4 from J; bases not matched to a gene: 2. Germline CDR1 reads MGHRA; CDR2 reads YSYEKL. CDR3 length: 14 residues. Here the CDR3 DNA reads TGCGCCAGCAGCCGGGGACAGGGAAATCAGCCCCAGCATTTT. This translates into CASSRGQGNQPQHF.

The chain couples TRBV19 to TRBJ2-1; TRBD1 agrees at 7 bases. Germline assignment: CDR1 LNHDA and CDR2 SQIVND (reference sequence). The CDR3 runs 15 residues. J lost 0 bases, V lost 4 bases, and 3 bases had no gene match. The CDR3 is CASSTRQGSYNEQFF. CDR3 sequence (DNA): TGTGCCAGTAGTACCAGACAGGGCTCCTACAATGAGCAGTTCTTC.

The J gene is TRBJ1-3, the V gene TRBV2; 8 bases align to TRBD1. Germline V lookup: CDR1 SNHLY, CDR2 FYNNEI. This CDR3 contains 15 residues. V was pared by 4 bases and J by 1 base, with 3 bases of the junction left unmatched. The CDR3 coding sequence is TGTGCCAGCAGTGTTTACAGGGGGTCTGGAAACACCATATATTTT. It translates to CASSVYRGSGNTIYF.

The CDR3 protein is CASSEVVRGQGRETQYF. The CDR3 DNA follows: TGTGCCAGCAGTGAAGTCGTGAGGGGACAGGGGCGAGAGACCCAGTACTTC. The chain has TRBV6-1 and TRBJ2-5; 10 bases agree with TRBD1. The germline gives CDR1 MNHNS, CDR2 SASEGT. This CDR3 comprises 17 residues. The junction had 9 bases not matched to a gene; V was cut back by 1 base and J by 4 bases.

This clone has more than one count but fewer than ten. The CDR3 reads CASSAQGARYEQYF. For the CDR3, the DNA is TGTGCCAGCAGCGCCCAGGGGGCGAGGTACGAGCAGTACTTC. The chain has TRBV7-8 and TRBJ2-7, with 8 bases lining up with TRBD1. V lost 5 bases and J lost 4; bases outside the gene matches: 7. The CDR3 spans 14 residues. CDR1 is SGHVS and CDR2 is FQNEAQ in the germline V gene. The full variable domain, its missing parts supplied by reference TRBV7-8 and TRBJ2-7, is GAGVSQSPRYKVAKRGQDVALRCDPISGHVSLFWYQQALGQGPEFLTYFQNEAQLDKSGLPSDRFFAERPEGSVSTLKIQRTQQEDSAVYLCASSAQGARYEQYFGPGTRLTVT.

This chain uses TRBV12-5 with TRBJ2-7, with 10 bases lining up with TRBD2. Germline V gives CDR1 LGHNT, CDR2 FRNRAP. The CDR3 is 15 amino acids. V gave up 2 bases and J gave up 5 bases; unmatched junction bases: 6. The CDR3 is CASGLMSGRDNEQYF. In DNA, the CDR3 is TGTGCTAGTGGTTTGATGAGCGGGAGGGATAACGAGCAGTACTTC.

The chain joins TRBV5-8 to TRBJ1-2; D remains unclear. Per germline, CDR1 SGHTS and CDR2 YDEGEE. The V and J ends lost 0 bases and 3 bases respectively, with 6 bases between them. The CDR3 contains 13 residues. The CDR3 loop reads CASSLDRYYGYTF. As DNA, the CDR3 is TGTGCCAGCAGCTTGGACAGATACTATGGCTACACCTTC.

This clone was seen only once. The chain recombines TRBV7-7 with TRBJ2-1; 8 nucleotides match TRBD2. Per the germline V gene, CDR1 is SSHAT and CDR2 is FNYEAQ (reference sequence). CDR3 length: 15 residues. V dropped 2 bases and J dropped 7; count of bases not matched to a gene: 7. The CDR3 DNA reads TGTGCCAGCAGCTTAAGTCGGGCTAGCGGGAATGAGCAGTTCTTC. Translation: CASSLSRASGNEQFF.

The genes are TRBV5-1 and TRBJ2-1, with a tentative D call TRBD2 (5 bases). The CDR3 is 15 amino acids. Germline V gene sequence: CDR1 SGHRS, CDR2 YFSETQ. V lost 1 base and J 2 bases, leaving 10 bases between the germline ends. The CDR3 protein is CASSLSGKTYNEQFF. The DNA for the CDR3 is TGCGCCAGCAGCTTGTCGGGGAAAACCTACAATGAGCAGTTCTTC.

The V gene is TRBV27, the J gene TRBJ2-2; 8 nucleotides align to TRBD1. V trimming: 4 bases; J trimming: 6 bases; junction bases outside the gene matches: 4. The CDR3 covers 14 residues. Germline V gene lookup returns CDR1 MNHEY and CDR2 SMNVEV (reference sequence). CDR3 loop: CASSSGQAAGELFF. The CDR3 bases are TGTGCCAGCAGTTCGGGACAGGCCGCCGGGGAGCTGTTTTTT.